These T cell receptor beta chains were read from a single sample in a study of T cell responses to AZD1222 COVID-19 vaccine. Clones were sequenced by immunoSEQ multiplex PCR, and TCRdb holds only the in-frame ones, with some missing. The repertoire includes 140,000 to 150,000 clones, roughly 91% of them detected once, and just under 2% sits in the top ten. Source: peripheral blood, taken 28 days after the second AZD1222 dose. The origin of the receptors is an adult who received the AZD1222 COVID-19 vaccine. Each CDR3 is given with its conserved first and last residue. D genes are given only for firm matches. Not all rows give a size; the values are once, few, many and, for expanded clones, a class.

v_gene	abundance	d_gene	j_gene	CDR3aa	CDR3nt
TRBV19	NA	NA	TRBJ1-1	CASSIRAGQNTEAFF	TGTGCCAGTAGTATAAGGGCAGGGCAGAACACTGAAGCTTTCTTT
TRBV7-9	few	NA	TRBJ1-2	CASSFSGHYGYTF	TGTGCCAGCAGCTTCTCAGGGCATTATGGCTACACCTTC
TRBV2	once	TRBD2	TRBJ2-1	CASSPGLAGVNEQFF	TGTGCCAGCAGTCCGGGACTAGCGGGAGTCAATGAGCAGTTCTTC
TRBV24-1	NA	NA	TRBJ2-2	CATSDPSDSTGELFF	TGTGCCACCAGTGATCCGTCGGACAGCACCGGGGAGCTGTTTTTT
TRBV5-1	NA	NA	TRBJ1-3	CATTVDSGNTIYF	TGCGCCACGACGGTTGACTCTGGAAACACCATATATTTT
TRBV7-9	NA	NA	TRBJ2-7	CASEAGGLTVF	TGTGCCAGCGAAGCCGGCGGGTTGACTGTCTTC
TRBV5-8	NA	NA	TRBJ1-1	CASTRRAGQAWGTEAFF	TGTGCCAGCACCCGGCGGGCAGGGCAGGCGTGGGGCACTGAAGCTTTCTTT
TRBV7-9	NA	NA	TRBJ1-5	CASSFSNQPQHF	TGTGCCAGCAGCTTTTCTAATCAGCCCCAGCATTTT
TRBV19	NA	NA	TRBJ1-5	CASSTDRAQPQHF	TGTGCCAGTAGTACGGACAGAGCCCAGCCCCAGCATTTT
TRBV6-5	once	NA	TRBJ1-5	CASSYGGPQHF	TGTGCCAGCAGTTATGGAGGGCCCCAGCATTTT
TRBV6-5	NA	NA	TRBJ1-2	CASSRTRSDYGYTF	TGTGCCAGCAGCCGGACAAGGTCAGACTATGGCTACACCTTC
TRBV6-4	NA	NA	TRBJ1-2	CASSDSSGPRGYTF	TGTGCCAGCAGTGACTCGTCAGGGCCCCGTGGCTACACCTTC
TRBV9	NA	NA	TRBJ2-3	CASSPGWADTQYF	TGTGCCAGCAGCCCCGGCTGGGCGGATACGCAGTATTTT
TRBV5-8	NA	NA	TRBJ2-3	CASSSSLATQYF	TGTGCCAGCAGCTCGTCACTAGCTACGCAGTATTTT
TRBV5-1	few	NA	TRBJ2-7	CASSYGTLPYEQYF	TGCGCCAGCAGCTACGGGACACTCCCCTACGAGCAGTACTTC
TRBV5-1	NA	NA	TRBJ2-5	CASSLGGTPTRETQYF	TGCGCCAGCAGCTTGGGAGGCACTCCGACGAGAGAGACCCAGTACTTC
TRBV2	NA	NA	TRBJ2-1	CASIARRYGDEQFF	TGTGCCAGCATTGCAAGGAGATATGGGGATGAGCAGTTCTTC
TRBV5-1	NA	TRBD1	TRBJ1-5	CASRLDRDQPQHF	TGCGCCAGCAGATTAGACAGGGACCAGCCCCAGCATTTT
TRBV2	NA	TRBD1	TRBJ1-3	CASSESPTGGGNTIYF	TGTGCCAGCAGTGAATCCCCGACAGGGGGAGGAAACACCATATATTTT
TRBV7-9	NA	NA	TRBJ1-2	CASSDTGYYGYTF	TGTGCCAGCAGCGATACAGGGTACTATGGCTACACCTTC
TRBV6-6	NA	NA	TRBJ1-2	CASSSQRGYTF	TGTGCCAGCAGTTCACAGAGAGGCTACACCTTC
TRBV5-1	NA	TRBD2	TRBJ2-2	CASSHGLVHTGELFF	TGCGCCAGCAGCCACGGACTAGTTCACACCGGGGAGCTGTTTTTT
TRBV5-8	NA	NA	TRBJ1-5	CATSPFNQPQHF	TGTGCCACCTCACCGTTCAATCAGCCCCAGCATTTT
TRBV5-5	NA	NA	TRBJ1-5	CASSLAGDQPQHF	TGTGCCAGCAGCTTGGCCGGCGATCAGCCCCAGCATTTT
TRBV15	NA	TRBD1	TRBJ1-2	CATSRGTGYGYTF	TGTGCCACCAGCAGAGGGACAGGCTATGGCTACACCTTC
TRBV3-1/TRBV3-2	NA	NA	TRBJ1-5	CASSRRGGEDQPQHF	TGTGCCAGCAGCCGACGAGGTGGGGAGGATCAGCCCCAGCATTTT
TRBV29-1	NA	NA	TRBJ2-1	CSISRGSSNEQFF	TGCAGCATATCCAGGGGCTCGTCCAATGAGCAGTTCTTC
TRBV30	once	NA	TRBJ2-3	CAWSVGGVSTDTQYF	TGTGCCTGGAGTGTAGGGGGGGTAAGCACAGATACGCAGTATTTT
TRBV5-6	NA	NA	TRBJ1-1	CASSLGTTGSPTEAFF	TGTGCCAGCAGCTTGGGGACTACAGGGAGTCCCACTGAAGCTTTCTTT
TRBV7-9	NA	NA	TRBJ2-1	CASSLGQEGDLRNEQFF	TGTGCCAGCAGCTTAGGTCAGGAGGGGGACCTTAGGAATGAGCAGTTCTTC
TRBV5-6	NA	TRBD1	TRBJ1-4	CASSLGWDRVEKLFF	TGTGCCAGCAGCTTGGGTTGGGACAGGGTTGAAAAACTGTTTTTT
TRBV7-2	NA	NA	TRBJ1-5	CASSLFSDSNQPQHF	TGTGCCAGCAGCTTATTTTCAGATAGCAATCAGCCCCAGCATTTT
TRBV12-3/TRBV12-4	NA	NA	TRBJ2-5	CASSFLGETQYF	TGTGCCAGCAGTTTCTTAGGAGAGACCCAGTACTTC
TRBV3-1/TRBV3-2	NA	NA	TRBJ1-2	CASSHLRGPGKGYTF	TGTGCCAGCAGCCACCTCCGGGGGCCGGGGAAAGGCTACACCTTC
TRBV2	NA	TRBD1	TRBJ1-1	CASSGTGGVVSTEAFF	TGTGCCAGCAGTGGGACAGGGGGTGTTGTAAGCACTGAAGCTTTCTTT
TRBV5-5	NA	NA	TRBJ1-6	CASSPPLSGSPLHF	TGTGCCAGCAGCCCCCCATTATCGGGTTCACCCCTCCACTTT
TRBV27	NA	TRBD2	TRBJ2-1	CASSRLAGNEQFF	TGTGCCAGCAGCAGACTAGCGGGCAATGAGCAGTTCTTC
TRBV4-1	NA	TRBD2	TRBJ2-3	CASSQVGAVGLAGKRDTQYF	TGCGCCAGCAGCCAAGTGGGGGCCGTCGGATTAGCGGGGAAGAGGGATACGCAGTATTTT
TRBV12-3/TRBV12-4	NA	NA	TRBJ2-3	CASSLVSDTQYF	TGTGCCAGCAGTTTAGTGTCAGATACGCAGTATTTT
TRBV11-2	NA	NA	TRBJ1-1	CASSEGMNTEAFF	TGTGCCAGCAGCGAAGGAATGAACACTGAAGCTTTCTTT
TRBV5-1	NA	TRBD1	TRBJ1-2	CASSRFGTAGADGYTF	TGCGCCAGCAGCAGATTCGGGACAGCGGGGGCGGATGGCTACACCTTC
TRBV9	NA	NA	TRBJ1-2	CASSAQATGRGYGYTF	TGTGCCAGCAGCGCTCAAGCGACAGGCCGGGGTTATGGCTACACCTTC
TRBV7-9	NA	TRBD1	TRBJ2-1	CASSPGQGPGAEQFF	TGTGCCAGCAGTCCAGGACAGGGACCCGGCGCGGAGCAGTTCTTC
TRBV6-1	NA	NA	TRBJ1-4	CASSEKGVNEKLFF	TGTGCCAGCAGTGAAAAAGGGGTTAATGAAAAACTGTTTTTT
TRBV5-6	NA	NA	TRBJ1-5	CASTSRATNQPQHF	TGTGCCAGCACCTCGCGGGCAACTAATCAGCCCCAGCATTTT
TRBV7-3	NA	NA	TRBJ1-1	CASSLTPEGPEAFF	TGTGCCAGCAGCTTAACCCCAGAAGGCCCTGAAGCTTTCTTT
TRBV7-3	NA	NA	TRBJ2-3	CASSLNGQSTDTQYF	TGTGCCAGCAGCTTAAATGGGCAGAGCACAGATACGCAGTATTTT
TRBV5-1	NA	NA	TRBJ2-1	CASSPPGTFNEQFF	TGCGCCAGCAGCCCTCCCGGGACCTTCAATGAGCAGTTCTTC
TRBV6-5	NA	NA	TRBJ2-1	CASSYSRSYNEQFF	TGTGCCAGCAGTTACTCGCGCAGCTACAATGAGCAGTTCTTC
TRBV3-1/TRBV3-2	few	NA	TRBJ2-5	CASSPQGRVLQETQYF	TGTGCCAGCAGCCCCCAGGGACGGGTCCTACAAGAGACCCAGTACTTC
TRBV7-9	NA	NA	TRBJ1-2	CATPVGGRENYGYTF	TGTGCCACCCCAGTAGGGGGGCGCGAAAACTATGGCTACACCTTC
TRBV6-5	NA	TRBD1	TRBJ1-1	CASSKLQGSTEAFF	TGTGCCAGCAGCAAGTTACAGGGGAGCACTGAAGCTTTCTTT
TRBV19	NA	TRBD1	TRBJ1-2	CASSAKGASVNGYTF	TGTGCCAGTAGTGCCAAGGGGGCTTCTGTTAATGGCTACACCTTC